The present entry profiles one T cell receptor beta chain with its context. Data came from immunoSEQ multiplex PCR; TCRdb stores just in-frame clones and leaves some out. The sample shows about 200,000 clones, 86% of them seen only once. This record comes from a study of blood T cell repertoires in COVID-19. CDR1 LNHDA and CDR2 SQIVND come from the germline V gene (reference sequence). There are 15 residues in the CDR3. The J segment lost 8 bases and the V segment lost 6 bases, leaving 14 bases of the junction unmatched. This chain joins TRBV19 and TRBJ1-2; TRBD1 matches at 8 bases. The sequencing sample was made of PBMCs or T cells enriched from blood (not recorded which). This receptor was obtained from a man in his forties with acute COVID-19. CDR3 loop: CASSPWTGTSDGYTF. In DNA form, the CDR3 reads TGTGCCAGTAGCCCATGGACAGGGACCAGCGACGGCTACACCTTC. The full variable domain, rest sourced from reference TRBV19 and TRBJ1-2, is DGGITQSPKYLFRKEGQNVTLSCEQNLNHDAMYWYRQDPGQGLRLIYYSQIVNDFQKGDIAEGYSVSREKKESFPLTVTSAQKNPTAFYLCASSPWTGTSDGYTFGSGTRLTVV.